The 10 T cell receptor beta chains given below trace back to one sample, sequenced in a study of cytomegalovirus exposure and HLA in healthy donors (dated by TCRdb to 2015 to 2018). Library preparation employed the immunoSEQ multiplex PCR assay. For the multiplex PCR, a mixture combining 60 forward primers for TCR Vbeta segments and 13 reverse primers for TCR Jbeta segments was used. TCRdb stores this immuneACCESS table with in-frame sequences only. Part of the clones is absent; in the studies checked, under half of the shortfall reflects unresolved V genes, and no reason is known for the rest. The sample contains 180,000 or so clones, roughly a tenth of them found a single time. In total, the top ten clones hold 1% to 1.5% of the sample. The sequenced sample was PBMCs. The receptors shown here come from a woman in her 30s in good health and CMV-seropositive.

This clone occurred a few times. The chain is built from TRBV5-5 and TRBJ2-3; no definite D call. Trimming cost V 0 bases and J 8 bases, with 10 bases left between them. Germline CDR1 is SGHKS and CDR2 is YYEKEE (reference sequence). This CDR3 region has 13 residues. CDR3 region: CASSLVETTTQYF. The DNA of the CDR3 is TGTGCCAGCAGCTTGGTGGAGACCACTACGCAGTATTTT.

CDR3 protein: CASTAGFSNSPLHF. The CDR3 nucleotides read TGTGCCAGTACAGCAGGTTTCTCCAATTCACCCCTCCACTTT. V usage is TRBV6-1 and J usage is TRBJ1-6; D gene uncertain. The CDR3 sequence is 14 residues long. V lost 9 bases, J lost 7 bases, and 16 bases lay in between. Germline values: CDR1 MNHNS, CDR2 SASEGT.

This clone has just a few counts. V and J are TRBV27 and TRBJ1-2; D is unclear. This CDR3 contains 14 residues. Trimming took off 7 bases at V and 4 bases at J, with 16 bases between the two ends. Per germline, CDR1 MNHEY and CDR2 SMNVEV (reference sequence). The CDR3 bases are TGTGCCAGCACTCCCGGAGGATTGGGCTATGGCTACACCTTC. This encodes CASTPGGLGYGYTF.

The chain carries TRBV6-4 and TRBJ2-3, with D tentatively TRBD2 (6 bases). Per the germline V gene, CDR1 is MRHNA and CDR2 is SNTAGT. The CDR3 consists of 14 residues. With 11 bases removed from V and 1 base from J, the gap between germline ends came to 16 bases. The CDR3 reads CASKERVGTDTQYF. DNA for the CDR3: TGTGCCTCAAAGGAGCGGGTCGGCACAGATACGCAGTATTTT.

The table lists this clone with a few counts. The chain combines TRBV23-1 with TRBJ2-4; tentative D call: TRBD2 (5 bases). TRBV23-1 is placed among ORFs of uncertain function. V shed 8 bases and J shed 0 bases, with 20 bases lying between them. There are 17 residues in the CDR3. The CDR3, as DNA: TGCGCCAGCCATAGGCCCCTGGGGAGTTTAGCCAAAAACATTCAGTACTTC. It translates to CASHRPLGSLAKNIQYF.

The genes are TRBV5-1 and TRBJ2-7; TRBD1 matches 11 bases. The CDR3 has 16 amino acids. V lost 4 bases, J lost 1 base, and 7 bases stayed unmatched. Per the germline V gene, CDR1 is SGHRS and CDR2 is YFSETQ. CDR3 nucleotides: TGCGCCAGCAGCGCGGGCCGGGACAGGGGGTCCTACGAGCAGTACTTC. Amino acids: CASSAGRDRGSYEQYF.

The gene calls are TRBV27 and TRBJ1-4, with D possibly being TRBD1 (5 bases). Per the germline V gene, CDR1 is MNHEY and CDR2 is SMNVEV (reference sequence). The CDR3 spans 14 residues. Trimming shortened V by 2 bases and J by 11 bases, and 15 bases separated the two germline ends. The CDR3 nucleotides are TGTGCCAGCAGTTTAAGGCAGGGAACCATCAAACTGTTTTTT. Translating gives CASSLRQGTIKLFF. The variable domain in full, completed from reference TRBV27 and TRBJ1-4, reads EAQVTQNPRYLITVTGKKLTVTCSQNMNHEYMSWYRQDPGLGLRQIYYSMNVEVTDKGDVPEGYKVSRKEKRNFPLILESPSPNQTSLYFCASSLRQGTIKLFFGSGTQLSVL.

This clone has only a few counts. J is TRBJ1-4 and V is TRBV21-1; the table assigns TRBD1, which was not confirmed against the DNA. TRBV21-1 is marked as a pseudogene. CDR3 length equals 15 residues. The CDR3 bases are TGTGCCAGCAGCACCCTGAGGCAGGGTAATGAAAAACTGTTTTTT. Encoded protein: CASSTLRQGNEKLFF.

This clone was observed a handful of times. The V gene is TRBV19, the J gene TRBJ1-5; D is unresolved. In germline, CDR1 is LNHDA, CDR2 SQIVND (reference sequence). This CDR3 is built from 13 residues. The ends were cut back, 5 bases at V and 6 bases at J, with 11 bases in the middle. CDR3 DNA: TGTGCCAGTAGTGCCGGGGTTGGTCAGCCCCAGCATTTT. It is translated as CASSAGVGQPQHF.

This clone was recorded a few times. Its ends do not fully match the called genes, so a read error is possible. The genes are TRBV27 and TRBJ2-7; 13 bases are a match to TRBD2. The CDR3 sequence is 13 residues long. CDR1 is MNHEY and CDR2 is SMNVEV in the germline V gene (reference sequence). CDR3 residues: CASSLRGTSGTFF. CDR3 DNA: TGTGCCAGCAGTCTAAGGGGGACTAGCGGGACATTCTTC.